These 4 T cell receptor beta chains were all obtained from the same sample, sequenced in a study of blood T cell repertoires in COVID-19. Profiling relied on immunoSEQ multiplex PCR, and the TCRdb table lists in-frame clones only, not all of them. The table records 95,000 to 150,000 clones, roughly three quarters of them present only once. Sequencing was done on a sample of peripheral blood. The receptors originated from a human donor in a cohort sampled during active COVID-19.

CDR3 sequence reads: CASSFREETQYF. DNA of the CDR3: TGTGCCAGCAGCTTCCGGGAAGAGACCCAGTACTTC. V and J are TRBV11-3 and TRBJ2-5, with unresolved D. With 3 bases removed from V and 3 bases from J, the gap between germline ends came to 5 bases. Germline V gene data show CDR1 as SGHNT and CDR2 as YENEEA. This CDR3 is 12 amino acids long.

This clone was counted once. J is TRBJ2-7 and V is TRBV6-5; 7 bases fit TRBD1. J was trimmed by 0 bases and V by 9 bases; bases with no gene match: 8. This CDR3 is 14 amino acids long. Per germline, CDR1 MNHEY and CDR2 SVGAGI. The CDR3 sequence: CASRRTGVSYEQYF. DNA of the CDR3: TGTGCCAGTCGGCGTACAGGGGTCTCCTACGAGCAGTACTTC.

The CDR3 DNA is TGTGCCAGCGACCAGACAGGGTCCAACGAGCAGTACTTC. This sequence encodes CASDQTGSNEQYF. The chain couples TRBV2 to TRBJ2-7, with 7 bases lining up with TRBD1. This CDR3 contains 13 residues. Trimming removed 8 bases from V and 5 bases from J; junction bases left unmatched: 9. CDR1 is SNHLY and CDR2 is FYNNEI in the germline V gene.

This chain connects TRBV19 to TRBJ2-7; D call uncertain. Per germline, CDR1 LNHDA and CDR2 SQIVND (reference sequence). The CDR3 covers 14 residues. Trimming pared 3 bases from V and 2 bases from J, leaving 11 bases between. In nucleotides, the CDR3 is TGTGCCAGTAGTATGAACAGCTATACCTACGAGCAGTACTTC. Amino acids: CASSMNSYTYEQYF. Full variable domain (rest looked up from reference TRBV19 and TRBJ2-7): DGGITQSPKYLFRKEGQNVTLSCEQNLNHDAMYWYRQDPGQGLRLIYYSQIVNDFQKGDIAEGYSVSREKKESFPLTVTSAQKNPTAFYLCASSMNSYTYEQYFGPGTRLTVT.